This TCR beta chain emerged from a study of identical twins. The germline CDR1 and CDR2 sequences are LGHDT and YNNKEL (reference sequence). V gave up 5 bases and J gave up 9 bases, with 8 bases separating them. The length of the CDR3 is 11 residues. A single record per CDR3 protein comes from TCRdb applying MiXCR to the 5' RACE reads. Among 1.5 million to 2 million distinct CDR3 sequences listed, about 30% were seen once. Study-wide results and limits: The study drew conclusions from cross-sectional statistical analysis, not from following the same donors.

A word on this clonotype: No antigen is known for it.

The V gene is TRBV3-1, the J gene TRBJ2-1; maybe TRBD2 (6 bases). The sequencing sample was made of cord blood. This receptor was taken from a newborn girl in good health. CDR3 residues: CASSWDFEQFF. The CDR3, as DNA: TGTGCCAGCAGCTGGGACTTTGAGCAGTTCTTC.